The rows below give T cell receptor beta chains drawn from one sample of a study of OX40 agonist ivuxolimab in advanced cancers. Assay used: immunoSEQ multiplex PCR; TCRdb lists only in-frame clones, some missing. The top ten clones hold around 0.78% of a sample with more than 80,000 clones, 88% of them seen once. Sample: CD4+ or CD8+ T cells sorted from blood, taken in a trial of the OX40 agonist ivuxolimab. These receptors were taken from an adult with an advanced solid tumor such as melanoma, head and neck, liver or kidney cancer. Each CDR3 is given with its conserved first and last residue. Fields, in order: V gene, J gene, CDR3 protein.

V gene: TRBV5-1; J gene: TRBJ2-1; CDR3 protein: CASSLTASSNDEQFF
V gene: TRBV4-1; J gene: TRBJ1-6; CDR3 protein: CASSLESSYNSPLHF
V gene: TRBV6-1; J gene: TRBJ1-2; CDR3 protein: CASSAVGDYGYTF
V gene: TRBV7-3; J gene: TRBJ2-1; CDR3 protein: CASSPRVGEQFF
V gene: TRBV30; J gene: TRBJ2-7; CDR3 protein: CACGQGAYEQYF
V gene: TRBV9; J gene: TRBJ1-6; CDR3 protein: CASSVDLNSPLHF
V gene: TRBV11-2; J gene: TRBJ2-2; CDR3 protein: CASSLTTAPGGDTGELFF
V gene: TRBV7-2; J gene: TRBJ2-1; CDR3 protein: CASSLANTEQFF
V gene: TRBV5-1; J gene: TRBJ2-1; CDR3 protein: CASSVGLAGEGEQFF
V gene: TRBV11-2; J gene: TRBJ2-2; CDR3 protein: CASSPSPSRVNGELFF
V gene: TRBV2; J gene: TRBJ1-3; CDR3 protein: CASSEREGGNTIYF
V gene: TRBV30; J gene: TRBJ1-6; CDR3 protein: CAWSVGVGSPNSPLHF
V gene: TRBV29-1; J gene: TRBJ2-7; CDR3 protein: CSVEAGRDEQYF
V gene: TRBV11-2; J gene: TRBJ2-1; CDR3 protein: CATGDPYNEQFF
V gene: TRBV7-2; J gene: TRBJ1-5; CDR3 protein: CASSLEGTGGRPQHF
V gene: TRBV28; J gene: TRBJ2-3; CDR3 protein: CASSLGGGGTDTQYF
V gene: TRBV11-3; J gene: TRBJ2-7; CDR3 protein: CASSSVRDRGYEQYF
V gene: TRBV7-8; J gene: TRBJ2-7; CDR3 protein: CASSFRGGGLGEQYF
V gene: TRBV5-1; J gene: TRBJ2-3; CDR3 protein: CASSLPGAGTDTQYF
V gene: TRBV5-6; J gene: TRBJ2-5; CDR3 protein: CASSSQGALGETQYF
V gene: TRBV4-3; J gene: TRBJ1-1; CDR3 protein: CASSRAPTGMGTEAFF
V gene: TRBV29-1; J gene: TRBJ1-1; CDR3 protein: CSAAVAYRNTEAFF
V gene: TRBV6-6; J gene: TRBJ1-1; CDR3 protein: CASRPGHNTEAFF
V gene: TRBV5-1; J gene: TRBJ2-5; CDR3 protein: CASSLSIAGEETQYF
V gene: TRBV7-2; J gene: TRBJ1-1; CDR3 protein: CASSPWTGAANTEAFF
V gene: TRBV6-1; J gene: TRBJ2-1; CDR3 protein: CASGGFGGWNEQFF
V gene: TRBV10-3; J gene: TRBJ2-3; CDR3 protein: CATQEQGAATDTQYF
V gene: TRBV27; J gene: TRBJ1-2; CDR3 protein: CASSLARGNYGYTF
V gene: TRBV14; J gene: TRBJ1-1; CDR3 protein: CASSQDSGDRRAFF
V gene: TRBV5-4; J gene: TRBJ1-2; CDR3 protein: CASSHSTGGFGYTF